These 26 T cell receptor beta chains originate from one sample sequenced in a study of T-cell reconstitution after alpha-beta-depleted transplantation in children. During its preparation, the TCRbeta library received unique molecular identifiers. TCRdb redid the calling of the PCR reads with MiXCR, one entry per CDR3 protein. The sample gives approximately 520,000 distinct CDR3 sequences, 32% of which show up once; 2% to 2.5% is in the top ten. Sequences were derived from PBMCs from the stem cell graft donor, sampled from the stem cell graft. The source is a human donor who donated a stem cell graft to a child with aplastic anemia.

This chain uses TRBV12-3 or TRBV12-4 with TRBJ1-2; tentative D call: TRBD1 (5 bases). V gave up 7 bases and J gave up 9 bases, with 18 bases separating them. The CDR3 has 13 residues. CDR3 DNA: TGTGCCAGCACTTCAGGACATCCTTGGCGCTACACCTTC. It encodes CASTSGHPWRYTF.

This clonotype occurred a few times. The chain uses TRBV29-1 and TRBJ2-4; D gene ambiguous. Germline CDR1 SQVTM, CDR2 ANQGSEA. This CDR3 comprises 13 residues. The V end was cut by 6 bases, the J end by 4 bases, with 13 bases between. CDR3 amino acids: CSVAWVDKNIQYF. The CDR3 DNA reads TGCAGCGTCGCTTGGGTTGATAAAAACATTCAGTACTTC. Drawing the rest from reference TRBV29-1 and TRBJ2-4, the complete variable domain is SAVISQKPSRDICQRGTSLTIQCQVDSQVTMMFWYRQQPGQSLTLIATANQGSEATYESGFVIDKFPISRPNLTFSTLTVSNMSPEDSSIYLCSVAWVDKNIQYFGAGTRLSVL.

Here the CDR3 DNA reads TGTGCCAGTAGTAGAGGCCCGGGCAGCTCCTACGAGCAGTACGTC. Amino acid sequence: CASSRGPGSSYEQYV. The gene calls are TRBV19 and TRBJ2-7; D ambiguous. This CDR3 region has 15 residues. Germline loops: CDR1 LNHDA, CDR2 SQIVND (reference sequence). V lost 4 bases to trimming and J lost 0 bases, with 13 bases between them.

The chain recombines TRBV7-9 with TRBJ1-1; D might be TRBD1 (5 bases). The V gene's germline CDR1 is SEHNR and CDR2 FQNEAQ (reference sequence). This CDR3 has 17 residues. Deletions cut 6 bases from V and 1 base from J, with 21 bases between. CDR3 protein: CASRPRVQGGRNTEAFF. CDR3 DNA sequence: TGTGCCAGCAGACCCCGCGTCCAGGGCGGAAGGAACACTGAAGCTTTCTTT.

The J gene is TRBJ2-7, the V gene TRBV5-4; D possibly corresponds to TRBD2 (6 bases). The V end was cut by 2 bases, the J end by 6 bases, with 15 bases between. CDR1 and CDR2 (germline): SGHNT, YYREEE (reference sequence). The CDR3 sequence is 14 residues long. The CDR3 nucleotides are TGTGCCAGCAGCTTTGCCGGGAGTGAGGGCGAGCAGTACGTC. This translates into CASSFAGSEGEQYV.

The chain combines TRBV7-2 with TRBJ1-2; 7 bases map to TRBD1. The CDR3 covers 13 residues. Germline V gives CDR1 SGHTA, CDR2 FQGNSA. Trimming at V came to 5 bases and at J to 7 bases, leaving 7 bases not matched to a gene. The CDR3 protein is CASSQSQGGGYTF. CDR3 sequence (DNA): TGTGCCAGCAGCCAATCCCAGGGGGGTGGCTACACCTTC.

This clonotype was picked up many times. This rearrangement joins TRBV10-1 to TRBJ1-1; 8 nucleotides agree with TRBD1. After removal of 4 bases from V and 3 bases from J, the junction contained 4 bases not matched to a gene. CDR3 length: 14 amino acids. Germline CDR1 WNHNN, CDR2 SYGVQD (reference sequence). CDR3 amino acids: CASSGTGRDTEAFF. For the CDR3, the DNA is TGCGCCAGCAGTGGGACAGGGAGGGACACTGAAGCTTTCTTT.

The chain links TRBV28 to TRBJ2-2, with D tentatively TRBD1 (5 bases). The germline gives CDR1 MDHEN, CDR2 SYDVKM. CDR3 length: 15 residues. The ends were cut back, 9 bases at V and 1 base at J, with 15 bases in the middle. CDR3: CASGAGHLNTGELFF. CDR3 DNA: TGTGCCAGTGGGGCCGGACACTTGAACACCGGGGAGCTGTTTTTT. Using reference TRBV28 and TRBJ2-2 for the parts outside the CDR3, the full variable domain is DVKVTQSSRYLVKRTGEKVFLECVQDMDHENMFWYRQDPGLGLRLIYFSYDVKMKEKGDIPEGYSVSREKKERFSLILESASTNQTSMYLCASGAGHLNTGELFFGEGSRLTVL.

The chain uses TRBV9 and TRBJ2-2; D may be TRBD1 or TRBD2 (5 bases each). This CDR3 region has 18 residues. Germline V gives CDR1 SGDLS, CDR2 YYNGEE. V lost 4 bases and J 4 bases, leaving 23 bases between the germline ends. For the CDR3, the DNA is TGTGCCAGCAGCCCTTTCCCCGGGACCCTACTCGGCACCGGGGAGCTGTTTTTT. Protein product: CASSPFPGTLLGTGELFF. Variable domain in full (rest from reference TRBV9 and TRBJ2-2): DSGVTQTPKHLITATGQRVTLRCSPRSGDLSVYWYQQSLDQGLQFLIQYYNGEERAKGNILERFSAQQFPDLHSELNLSSLELGDSALYFCASSPFPGTLLGTGELFFGEGSRLTVL.

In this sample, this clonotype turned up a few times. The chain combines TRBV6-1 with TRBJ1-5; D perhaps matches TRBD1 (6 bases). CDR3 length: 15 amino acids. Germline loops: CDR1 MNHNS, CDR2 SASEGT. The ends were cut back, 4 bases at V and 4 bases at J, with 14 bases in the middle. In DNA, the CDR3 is TGTGCCAGCAGTGGTAAAACAGGGAGGAATCAGCCCCAGCATTTT. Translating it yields CASSGKTGRNQPQHF.

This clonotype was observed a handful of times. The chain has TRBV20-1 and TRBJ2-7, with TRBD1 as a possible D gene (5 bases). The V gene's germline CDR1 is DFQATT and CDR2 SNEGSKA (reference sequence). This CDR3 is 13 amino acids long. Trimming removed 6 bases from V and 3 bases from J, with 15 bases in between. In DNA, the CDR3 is TGCAGTGCCTTAGACAGCTTCGGCTACGAGCAGTACTTC. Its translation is CSALDSFGYEQYF.

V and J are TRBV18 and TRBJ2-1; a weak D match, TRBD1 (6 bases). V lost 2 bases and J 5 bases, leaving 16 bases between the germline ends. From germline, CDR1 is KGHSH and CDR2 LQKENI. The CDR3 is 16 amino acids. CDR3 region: CASSPEGQGPDNEQFF. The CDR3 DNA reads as TGTGCCAGCTCACCAGAGGGACAAGGCCCCGACAATGAGCAGTTCTTC.

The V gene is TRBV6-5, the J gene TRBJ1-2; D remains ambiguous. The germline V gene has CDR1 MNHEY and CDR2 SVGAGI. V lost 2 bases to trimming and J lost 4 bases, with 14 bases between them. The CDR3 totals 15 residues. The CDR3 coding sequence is TGTGCCAGCAGTTACGCGACGGAGACCGCCTATGGCTACACCTTC. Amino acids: CASSYATETAYGYTF.

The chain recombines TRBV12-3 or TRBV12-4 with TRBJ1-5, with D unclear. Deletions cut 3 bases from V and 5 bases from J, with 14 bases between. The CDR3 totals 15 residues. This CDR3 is CASSFGIRRHQPQHF. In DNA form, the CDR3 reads TGTGCCAGCAGTTTCGGCATCCGGAGGCATCAGCCCCAGCATTTT.

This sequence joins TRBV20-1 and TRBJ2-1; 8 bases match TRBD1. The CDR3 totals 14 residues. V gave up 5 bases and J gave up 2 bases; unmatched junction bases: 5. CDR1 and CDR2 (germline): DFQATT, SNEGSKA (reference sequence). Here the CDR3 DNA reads TGCAGTGCTGTGGACAGGGAGACCTACAATGAGCAGTTCTTC. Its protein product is CSAVDRETYNEQFF.

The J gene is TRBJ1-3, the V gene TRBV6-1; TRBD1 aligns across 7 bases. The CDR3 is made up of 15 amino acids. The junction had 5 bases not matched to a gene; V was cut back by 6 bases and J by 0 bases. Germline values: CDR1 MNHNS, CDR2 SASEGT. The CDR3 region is CASRTDRSSGNTIYF. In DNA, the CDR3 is TGTGCCAGCAGAACGGACAGGAGCTCTGGAAACACCATATATTTT.

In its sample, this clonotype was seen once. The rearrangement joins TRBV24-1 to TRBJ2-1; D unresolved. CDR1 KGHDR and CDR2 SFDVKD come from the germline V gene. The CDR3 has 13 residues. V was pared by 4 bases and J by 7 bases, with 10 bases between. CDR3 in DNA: TGTGCCACCAGTGACCCACCCCAGAATGAGCAGTTCTTC. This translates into CATSDPPQNEQFF.

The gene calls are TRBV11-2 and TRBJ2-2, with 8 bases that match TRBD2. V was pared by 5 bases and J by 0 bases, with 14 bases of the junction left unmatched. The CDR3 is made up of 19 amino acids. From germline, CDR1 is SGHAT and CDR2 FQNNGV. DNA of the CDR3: TGTGCCAGCAGCCCCGGGGGGGGGCGGGAGGATTCGAACACCGGGGAGCTGTTTTTT. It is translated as CASSPGGGREDSNTGELFF.

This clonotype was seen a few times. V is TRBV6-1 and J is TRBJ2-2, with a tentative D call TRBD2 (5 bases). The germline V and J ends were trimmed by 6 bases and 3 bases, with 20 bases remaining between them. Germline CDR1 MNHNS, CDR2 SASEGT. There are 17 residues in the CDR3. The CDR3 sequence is CASSPPTGRADTGELFF. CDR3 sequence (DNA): TGTGCCAGCAGCCCCCCGACGGGAAGGGCAGACACCGGGGAGCTGTTTTTT.

The CDR3 region is CASSQRTGINTIYF. CDR3 nucleotides: TGCGCCAGCAGCCAAAGGACAGGGATCAACACCATATATTTT. This sequence joins TRBV4-3 and TRBJ1-3; TRBD1 matches 8 bases. The germline V gene has CDR1 LGHNA and CDR2 YSLEER. V trimming: 2 bases; J trimming: 7 bases; junction bases outside the gene matches: 4. The length of the CDR3 is 14 residues.

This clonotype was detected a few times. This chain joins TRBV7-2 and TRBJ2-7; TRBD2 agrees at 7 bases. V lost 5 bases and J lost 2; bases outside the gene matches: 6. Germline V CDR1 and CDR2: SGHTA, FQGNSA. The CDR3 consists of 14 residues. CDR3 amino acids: CASSLTGGTYEQYF. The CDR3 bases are TGTGCCAGCAGCCTCACGGGGGGAACCTACGAGCAGTACTTC.

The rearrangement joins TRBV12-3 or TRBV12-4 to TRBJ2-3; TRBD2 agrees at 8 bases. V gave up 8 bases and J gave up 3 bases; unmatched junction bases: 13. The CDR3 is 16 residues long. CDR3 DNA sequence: TGTGCCAGCCTTCCATGGCCGGGAGGGCGGACAGATACGCAGTATTTT. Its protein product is CASLPWPGGRTDTQYF.

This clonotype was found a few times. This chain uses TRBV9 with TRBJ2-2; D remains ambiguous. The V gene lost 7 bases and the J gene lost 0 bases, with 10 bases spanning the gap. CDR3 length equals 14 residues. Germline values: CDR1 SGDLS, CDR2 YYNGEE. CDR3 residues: CASEGQANTGELFF. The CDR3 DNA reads TGTGCCAGCGAAGGGCAGGCGAACACCGGGGAGCTGTTTTTT.

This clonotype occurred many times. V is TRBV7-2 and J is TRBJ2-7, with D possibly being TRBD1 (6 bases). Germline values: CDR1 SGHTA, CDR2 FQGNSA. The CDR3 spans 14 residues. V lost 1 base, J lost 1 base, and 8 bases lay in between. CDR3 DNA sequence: TGTGCCAGCAGCTTAGGACAGGCTTCCTACGAGCAGTACTTC. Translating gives CASSLGQASYEQYF.

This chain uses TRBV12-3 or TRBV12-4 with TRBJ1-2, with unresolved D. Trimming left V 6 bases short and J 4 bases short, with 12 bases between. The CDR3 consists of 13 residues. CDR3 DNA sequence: TGTGCCAGCAGCCGCGACCTCCTCTATGGCTACACCTTC. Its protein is CASSRDLLYGYTF.

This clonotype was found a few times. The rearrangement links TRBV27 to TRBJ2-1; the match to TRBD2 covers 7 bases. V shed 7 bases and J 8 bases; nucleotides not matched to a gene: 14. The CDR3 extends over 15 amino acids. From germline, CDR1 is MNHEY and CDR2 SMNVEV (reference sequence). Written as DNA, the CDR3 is TGTGCCAGCAACTCTTTGGGGGGGAACAACGATGAGCAGTTCTTC. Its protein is CASNSLGGNNDEQFF.